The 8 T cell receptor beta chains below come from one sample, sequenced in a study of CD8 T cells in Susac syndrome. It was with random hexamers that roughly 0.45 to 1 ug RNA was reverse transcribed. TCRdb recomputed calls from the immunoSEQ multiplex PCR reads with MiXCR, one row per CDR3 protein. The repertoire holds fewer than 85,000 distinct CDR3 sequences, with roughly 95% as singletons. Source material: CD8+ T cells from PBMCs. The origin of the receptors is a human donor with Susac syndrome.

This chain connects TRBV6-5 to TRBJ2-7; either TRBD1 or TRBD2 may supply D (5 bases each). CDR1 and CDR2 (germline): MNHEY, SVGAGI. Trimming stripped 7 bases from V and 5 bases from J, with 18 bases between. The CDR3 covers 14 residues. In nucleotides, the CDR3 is TGTGCCAGCACCCCGGGACCCCATTTGAACGAGCAGTACTTC. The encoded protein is CASTPGPHLNEQYF.

CDR3 amino acids: CASGLPGNGYTF. CDR3 in DNA: TGTGCTAGTGGTTTGCCAGGGAATGGCTACACCTTC. The V and J genes are TRBV12-5 and TRBJ1-2; TRBD1 is a possible D gene (5 bases). Germline loops: CDR1 LGHNT, CDR2 FRNRAP. CDR3 length equals 12 residues. Trimming took off 2 bases at V and 6 bases at J, with 7 bases between the two ends.

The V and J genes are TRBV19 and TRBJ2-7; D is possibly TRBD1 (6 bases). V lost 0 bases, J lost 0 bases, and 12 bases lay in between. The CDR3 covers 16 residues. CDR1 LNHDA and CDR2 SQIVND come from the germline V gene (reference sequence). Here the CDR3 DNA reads TGTGCCAGTAGTATAGATCTGGGACAAGCCTCCTACGAGCAGTACTTC. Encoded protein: CASSIDLGQASYEQYF.

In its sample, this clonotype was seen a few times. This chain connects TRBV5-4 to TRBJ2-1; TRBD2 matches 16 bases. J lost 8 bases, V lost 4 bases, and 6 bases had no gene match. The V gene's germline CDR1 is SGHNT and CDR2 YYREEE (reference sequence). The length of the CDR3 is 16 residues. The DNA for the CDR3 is TGTGCCAGCAGCGTCGGGACTAGCGGGGGGGCCCATGAGCAGTTCTTC. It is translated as CASSVGTSGGAHEQFF.

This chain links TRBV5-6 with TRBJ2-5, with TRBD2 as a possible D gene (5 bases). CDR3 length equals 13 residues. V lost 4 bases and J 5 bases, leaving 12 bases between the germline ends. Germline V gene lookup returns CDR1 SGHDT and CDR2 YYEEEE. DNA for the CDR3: TGTGCCAGCAGCCCTCAAAGGGAGGAGACCCAGTACTTC. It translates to CASSPQREETQYF.

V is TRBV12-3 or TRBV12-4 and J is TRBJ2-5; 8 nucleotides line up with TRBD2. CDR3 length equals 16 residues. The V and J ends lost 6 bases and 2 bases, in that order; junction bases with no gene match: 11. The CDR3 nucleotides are TGTGCCAGCAGCCCGGGCGCGGGGGGCCCTCAAGAGACCCAGTACTTC. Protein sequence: CASSPGAGGPQETQYF.

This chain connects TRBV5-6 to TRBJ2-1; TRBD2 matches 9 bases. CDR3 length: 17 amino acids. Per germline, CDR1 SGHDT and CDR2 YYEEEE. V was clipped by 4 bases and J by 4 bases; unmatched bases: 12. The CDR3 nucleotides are TGTGCCAGCAGCCCCTCGGAGGGCGGGGGGGCTTACAATGAGCAGTTCTTC. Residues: CASSPSEGGGAYNEQFF.

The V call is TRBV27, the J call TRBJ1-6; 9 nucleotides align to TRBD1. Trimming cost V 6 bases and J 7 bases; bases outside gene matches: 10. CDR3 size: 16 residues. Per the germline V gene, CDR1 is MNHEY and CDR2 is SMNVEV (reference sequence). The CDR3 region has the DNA TGTGCCAGCAGGGACACCGGGACAGGGCCCAATTCACCCCTCCACTTT. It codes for CASRDTGTGPNSPLHF.